This TCR beta chain was sequenced for a study of blood T cells in healthy people across ages. This clonotype was detected only a few times. The authors ran a second PCR of 7 to 11 cycles using a sample-barcoded 5' primer and a J-beta primer mix. TCRdb used MiXCR to reprocess the 5' RACE reads, holding one entry per CDR3 protein. The sample records around 990,000 distinct CDR3 sequences, 20% to 25% being singletons. This CDR3 comprises 16 residues. Germline V CDR1 and CDR2: SGHDT, YYEEEE. The sample was also linked to a second study, of T cells of mothers and their children.

The sequencing sample was made of blood. The chain joins TRBV5-6 to TRBJ2-7; 8 bases line up with TRBD2. The end of the DNA fits TRBJ2-1 better, so the J call may be wrong. This clonotype was sampled from a girl aged 2 to 10 in good health. As DNA, the CDR3 is TGTGCCAGCAGGGAGGCCGGGACTAGTCACGAGGATGAGCAGTTCTTC. It codes for CASREAGTSHEDEQFF.